The entry below gives a single T cell receptor (beta chain) sequence along with its context. The antigen remains undetermined. This sample stems from a study of cytomegalovirus exposure and HLA in healthy donors. V dropped 5 bases and J dropped 5 bases, with 15 bases sitting between them. Germline assignment: CDR1 SGHVS and CDR2 FQNEAQ. This CDR3 spans 14 amino acids. General observations from the study: HLA allele associations emerged for around 16,000 TCR beta sequences in a later analysis, at 0.05 false discovery rate. Three of the chains that were CMV-associated were confirmed in vitro to be specific for CMV antigens. There were about 160 TCR beta chains listed as cytomegalovirus-associated. TCR beta V- and J-gene trimming was later associated with a missense DCLRE1C variant.

With 60 Vbeta and 13 Jbeta primers, the PCR was carried out. Sequenced by immunoSEQ multiplex PCR; TCRdb stores in-frame clones only, minus some. The sample yields 90,000 to 120,000 clones, 74% seen once. The TCR comes from a man between 50 and 59 years old in good health and CMV-seropositive. Sequencing input: PBMCs. The genes are TRBV7-8 and TRBJ2-5; D call uncertain. CDR3 coding DNA: TGTGCCAGCAGCCCGGGTCGGGTAGAGGAGACCCAGTACTTC. Amino acids: CASSPGRVEETQYF.